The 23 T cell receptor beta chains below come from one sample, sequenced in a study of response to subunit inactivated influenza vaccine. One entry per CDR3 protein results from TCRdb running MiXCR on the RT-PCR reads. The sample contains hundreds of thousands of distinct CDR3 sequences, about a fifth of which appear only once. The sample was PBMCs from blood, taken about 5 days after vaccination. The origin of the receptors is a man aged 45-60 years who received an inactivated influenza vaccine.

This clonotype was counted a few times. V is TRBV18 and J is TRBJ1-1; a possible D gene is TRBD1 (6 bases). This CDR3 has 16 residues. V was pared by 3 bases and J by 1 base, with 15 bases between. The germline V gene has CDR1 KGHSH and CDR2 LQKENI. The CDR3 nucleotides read TGTGCCAGCTCACCTTCAATGAAGGGGGGGAACACTGAAGCTTTCTTT. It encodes CASSPSMKGGNTEAFF.

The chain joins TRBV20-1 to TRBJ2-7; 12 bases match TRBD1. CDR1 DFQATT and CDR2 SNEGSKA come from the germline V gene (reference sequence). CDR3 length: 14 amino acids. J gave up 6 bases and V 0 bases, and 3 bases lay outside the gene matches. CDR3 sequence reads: CSARDGDRGLEQYF. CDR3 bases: TGCAGTGCTAGAGACGGGGACAGGGGGCTCGAGCAGTACTTC.

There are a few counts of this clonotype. The CDR3 spells CASSIDRATGELFF. CDR3 nucleotides: TGCGCCAGCAGCATAGACAGGGCCACCGGGGAGCTGTTTTTT. The gene calls are TRBV5-1 and TRBJ2-2; TRBD1 matches 7 bases. The CDR3 consists of 14 residues. In germline, CDR1 is SGHRS, CDR2 YFSETQ. The trim removed 4 bases at V and 4 bases at J, leaving 4 bases unmatched.

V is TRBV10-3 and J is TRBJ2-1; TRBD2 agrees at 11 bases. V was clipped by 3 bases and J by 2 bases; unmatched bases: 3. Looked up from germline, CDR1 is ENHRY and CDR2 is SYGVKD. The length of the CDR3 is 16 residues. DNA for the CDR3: TGTGCCATCAGTGACCCGGGACTAGCGGCCTACAATGAGCAGTTCTTC. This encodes CAISDPGLAAYNEQFF.

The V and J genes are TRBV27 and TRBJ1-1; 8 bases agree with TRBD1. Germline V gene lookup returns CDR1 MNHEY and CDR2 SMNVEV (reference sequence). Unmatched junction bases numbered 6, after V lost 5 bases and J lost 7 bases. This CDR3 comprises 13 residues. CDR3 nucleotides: TGTGCCAGCAGTGCGTCAGGACAGGGTGAAGCTTTCTTT. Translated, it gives CASSASGQGEAFF.

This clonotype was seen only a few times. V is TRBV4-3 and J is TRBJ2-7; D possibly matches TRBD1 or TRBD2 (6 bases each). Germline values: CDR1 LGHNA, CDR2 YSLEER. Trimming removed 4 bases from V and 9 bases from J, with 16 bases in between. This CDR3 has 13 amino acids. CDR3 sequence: CASSPNTGAVQYF. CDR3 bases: TGCGCCAGCAGCCCCAATACGGGGGCGGTGCAGTACTTC.

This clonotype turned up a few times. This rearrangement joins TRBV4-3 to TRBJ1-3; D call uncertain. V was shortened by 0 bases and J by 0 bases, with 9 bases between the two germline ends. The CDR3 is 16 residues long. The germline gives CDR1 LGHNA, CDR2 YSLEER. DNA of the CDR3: TGCGCCAGCAGCCAAGAGTTGAGCCGCTCTGGAAACACCATATATTTT. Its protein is CASSQELSRSGNTIYF.

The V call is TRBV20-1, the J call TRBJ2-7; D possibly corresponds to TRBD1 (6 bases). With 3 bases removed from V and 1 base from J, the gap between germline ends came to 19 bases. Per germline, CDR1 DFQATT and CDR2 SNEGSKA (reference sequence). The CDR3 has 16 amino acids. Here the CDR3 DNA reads TGCAGTGCTAGTCTCCTAAGGTCAGGGGCGTCCTACGAGCAGTACTTC. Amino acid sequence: CSASLLRSGASYEQYF.

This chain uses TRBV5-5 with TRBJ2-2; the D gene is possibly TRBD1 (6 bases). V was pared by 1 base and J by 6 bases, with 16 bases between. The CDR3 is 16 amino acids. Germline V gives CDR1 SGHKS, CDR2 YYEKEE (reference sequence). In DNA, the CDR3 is TGTGCCAGCAGCTTGATAACAGGGTTTTCTCCCGGGGAGCTGTTTTTT. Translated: CASSLITGFSPGELFF.

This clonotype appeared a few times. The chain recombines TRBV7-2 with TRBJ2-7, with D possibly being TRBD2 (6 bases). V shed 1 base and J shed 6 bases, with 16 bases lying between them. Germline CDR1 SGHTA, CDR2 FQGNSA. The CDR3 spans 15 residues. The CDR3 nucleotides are TGTGCCAGCAGCTTAGTGGGGGGAGACCCGGGCGAGCAGTACTTC. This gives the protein CASSLVGGDPGEQYF.

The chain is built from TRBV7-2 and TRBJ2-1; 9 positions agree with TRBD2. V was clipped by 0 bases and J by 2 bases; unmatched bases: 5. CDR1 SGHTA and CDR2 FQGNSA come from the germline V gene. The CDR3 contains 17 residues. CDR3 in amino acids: CASSLAQLAGTYNEQFF. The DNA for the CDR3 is TGTGCCAGCAGCTTAGCCCAACTAGCGGGTACCTACAATGAGCAGTTCTTC.

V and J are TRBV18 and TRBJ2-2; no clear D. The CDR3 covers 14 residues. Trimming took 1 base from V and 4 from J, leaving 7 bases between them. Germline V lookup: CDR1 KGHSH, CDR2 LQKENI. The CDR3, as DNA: TGTGCCAGCTCACCACGCCCCGGCACCGGGGAGCTGTTTTTT. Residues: CASSPRPGTGELFF.

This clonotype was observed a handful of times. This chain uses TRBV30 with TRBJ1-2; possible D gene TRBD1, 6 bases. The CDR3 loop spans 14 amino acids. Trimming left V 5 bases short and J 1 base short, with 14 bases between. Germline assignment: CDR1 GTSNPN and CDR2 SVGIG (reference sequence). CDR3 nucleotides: TGTGCCTGGGTGGACAGACAATTTAACTATGGCTACACCTTC. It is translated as CAWVDRQFNYGYTF.

CDR3: CASSRTGATYEQYF. In DNA, the CDR3 is TGTGCCAGCAGCCGGACAGGGGCCACCTACGAGCAGTACTTC. The chain joins TRBV28 to TRBJ2-7; 9 bases match TRBD1. The CDR3 spans 14 residues. The trim removed 6 bases at V and 2 bases at J, leaving 5 bases unmatched. CDR1 is MDHEN and CDR2 is SYDVKM in the germline V gene.

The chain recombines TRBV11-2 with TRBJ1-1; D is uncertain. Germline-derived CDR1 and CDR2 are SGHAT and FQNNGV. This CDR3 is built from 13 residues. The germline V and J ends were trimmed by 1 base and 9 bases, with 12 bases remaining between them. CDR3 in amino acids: CASSLAGPGKAFF. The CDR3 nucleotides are TGTGCCAGCAGCTTAGCCGGACCGGGAAAAGCTTTCTTT.

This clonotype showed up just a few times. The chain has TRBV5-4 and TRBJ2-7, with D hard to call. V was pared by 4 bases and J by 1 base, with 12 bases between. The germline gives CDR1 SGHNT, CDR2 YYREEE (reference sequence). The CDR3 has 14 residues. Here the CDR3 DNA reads TGTGCCAGCAGCGGAACAACTACGTCCTACGAGCAGTACTTC. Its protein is CASSGTTTSYEQYF.

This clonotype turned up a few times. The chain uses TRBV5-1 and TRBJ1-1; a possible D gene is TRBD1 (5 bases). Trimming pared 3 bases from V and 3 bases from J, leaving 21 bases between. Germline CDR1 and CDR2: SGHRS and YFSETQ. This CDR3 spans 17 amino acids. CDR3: CASSSREGREFYTEAFF. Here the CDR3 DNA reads TGCGCCAGCAGCTCGCGGGAGGGGAGGGAATTCTACACTGAAGCTTTCTTT.

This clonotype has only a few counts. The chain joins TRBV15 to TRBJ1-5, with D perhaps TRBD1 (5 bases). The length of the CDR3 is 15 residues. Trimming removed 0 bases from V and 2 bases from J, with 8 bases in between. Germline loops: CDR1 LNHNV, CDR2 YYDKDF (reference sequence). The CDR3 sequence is CATSRDRVGNQPQHF. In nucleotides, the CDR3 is TGTGCCACCAGCAGAGACAGGGTCGGCAATCAGCCCCAGCATTTT.

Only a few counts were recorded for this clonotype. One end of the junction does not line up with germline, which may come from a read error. CDR3 DNA: TGTGCCAGCGCACCCGGGGGGAATCAGCCCCAGCATTTT. Its protein is CASAPGGNQPQHF. The chain recombines TRBV18 with TRBJ1-5; maybe TRBD1 (5 bases). Germline CDR1 reads KGHSH; CDR2 reads LQKENI. The CDR3 has 13 amino acids.

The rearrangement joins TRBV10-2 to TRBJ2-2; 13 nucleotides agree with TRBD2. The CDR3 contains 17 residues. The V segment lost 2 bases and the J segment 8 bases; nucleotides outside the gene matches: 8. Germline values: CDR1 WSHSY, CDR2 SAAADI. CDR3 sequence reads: CASSEGLAGVLAGELFF. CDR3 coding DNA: TGCGCCAGCAGTGAGGGACTAGCGGGGGTACTAGCAGGGGAGCTGTTTTTT.

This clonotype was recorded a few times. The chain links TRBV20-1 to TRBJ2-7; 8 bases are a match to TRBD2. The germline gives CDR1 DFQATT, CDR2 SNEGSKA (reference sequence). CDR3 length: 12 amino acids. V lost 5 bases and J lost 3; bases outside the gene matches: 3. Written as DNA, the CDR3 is TGCAGTGCTTCACTAGCGGACTACGAGCAGTACTTC. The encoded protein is CSASLADYEQYF.

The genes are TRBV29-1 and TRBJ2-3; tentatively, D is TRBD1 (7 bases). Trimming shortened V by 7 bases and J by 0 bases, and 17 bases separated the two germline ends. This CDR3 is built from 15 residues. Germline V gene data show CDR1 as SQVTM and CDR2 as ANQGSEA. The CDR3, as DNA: TGCAGCGGTGGTGGGGGGACAGCTAGCACAGATACGCAGTATTTT. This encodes CSGGGGTASTDTQYF.

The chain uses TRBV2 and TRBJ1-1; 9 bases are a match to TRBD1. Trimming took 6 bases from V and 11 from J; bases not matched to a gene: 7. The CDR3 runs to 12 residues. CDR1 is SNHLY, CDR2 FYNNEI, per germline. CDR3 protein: CASRTGGREAFF. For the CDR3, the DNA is TGTGCCAGCAGGACAGGGGGGCGTGAGGCTTTCTTT.